These 5 T cell receptor beta chains originate from one sample sequenced in a study of T cell repertoires in ileal Crohn's disease. Method: immunoSEQ multiplex PCR; TCRdb's copy keeps in-frame clones and lacks some. This table holds fewer than 5,500 clones, roughly 80% found once. The source material was ileal tissue. These receptor sequences come from an adult with Crohn's disease.

A few counts support this clone. One end of the junction fails to match germline, which may point to a read error. The genes are TRBV18 and TRBJ2-7, with D tentatively TRBD2 (5 bases). Germline CDR1 and CDR2: KGHSH and LQKENI. The CDR3 consists of 13 residues. CDR3 bases: TGTGCCAGCTCACTCTCGACTACCTACCAGCAGTACTTC. Translating it yields CASSLSTTYQQYF.

This chain connects TRBV5-5 to TRBJ1-2; weak D call: TRBD1 (5 bases). The V end was cut by 0 bases, the J end by 5 bases, with 14 bases between. Germline assignment: CDR1 SGHKS and CDR2 YYEKEE (reference sequence). The length of the CDR3 is 15 residues. The CDR3 reads CASSLGQSRIYGYTF. In DNA form, the CDR3 reads TGTGCCAGCAGCTTGGGACAGAGCCGTATTTATGGCTACACCTTC.

The V gene is TRBV9, the J gene TRBJ2-1, with TRBD1 as a possible D gene (6 bases). CDR3 size: 14 residues. V gave up 0 bases and J gave up 9 bases, with 13 bases separating them. From germline, CDR1 is SGDLS and CDR2 YYNGEE. For the CDR3, the DNA is TGTGCCAGCAGCGTAGAGGTTTTAGGGGGTGAGCAGTTCTTC. It translates to CASSVEVLGGEQFF.

CDR3: CASSRSVGGVAGELFF. CDR3 sequence (DNA): TGTGCCAGTAGTCGGTCCGTAGGGGGCGTTGCCGGGGAGCTGTTTTTT. The chain recombines TRBV19 with TRBJ2-2, with TRBD1 matching 7 bases. The V and J ends lost 5 bases and 6 bases, in that order; junction bases with no gene match: 12. The CDR3 has 16 amino acids. CDR1 and CDR2 from the germline V gene are LNHDA and SQIVND (reference sequence).

The CDR3 region is CASSDTAGTGRGSPLHF. CDR3 in DNA: TGCGCCAGCAGTGACACCGCCGGGACAGGGAGAGGATCACCCCTCCACTTT. V is TRBV10-2 and J is TRBJ1-6; 9 positions match TRBD1. The germline V gene encodes CDR1 WSHSY and CDR2 SAAADI. This CDR3 comprises 17 residues. J gave up 10 bases and V 3 bases, and 13 bases lay outside the gene matches.